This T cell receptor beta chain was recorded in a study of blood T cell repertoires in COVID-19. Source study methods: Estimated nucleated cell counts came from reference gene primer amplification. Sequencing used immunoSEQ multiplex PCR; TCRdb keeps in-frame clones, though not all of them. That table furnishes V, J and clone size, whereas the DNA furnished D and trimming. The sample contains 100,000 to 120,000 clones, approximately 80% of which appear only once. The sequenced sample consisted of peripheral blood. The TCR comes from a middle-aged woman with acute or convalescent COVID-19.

The CDR3 DNA reads as TGTGCCAGCAGCCCAAATTCACCCCTCCACTTT. Translated: CASSPNSPLHF. This chain links TRBV7-8 with TRBJ1-6; D is undetermined. V was clipped by 5 bases and J by 7 bases, with 3 bases between them. The CDR3 contains 11 residues. Germline V gene sequence: CDR1 SGHVS, CDR2 FQNEAQ. Based on the CDR3 plus reference TRBV7-8 and TRBJ1-6, the full variable domain is GAGVSQSPRYKVAKRGQDVALRCDPISGHVSLFWYQQALGQGPEFLTYFQNEAQLDKSGLPSDRFFAERPEGSVSTLKIQRTQQEDSAVYLCASSPNSPLHFGNGTRLTVT.